This T cell receptor (beta chain) was sequenced for a study of T cell responses to AZD1222 COVID-19 vaccine. Study-wide context: Second doses that came at about 4 or about 12 weeks were put together. Study-level results: Only after the peak T cell response were repertoires sampled. Of spike-specific TCRs, nearly half reportedly target regions left unmutated in variants.

This CDR3 is built from 13 residues. Trimming pared 6 bases from V and 3 bases from J, leaving 8 bases between. CDR1 is MNHEY and CDR2 is SVGEGT in the germline V gene. This clone came up once. The antigen is unknown. The method was immunoSEQ multiplex PCR; TCRdb's version includes in-frame clones alone and lacks a portion of them. The sample includes 100,000 to 150,000 clones, around 92% of them seen just once. The receptor was derived from an adult in good health. Here the sequenced sample was peripheral blood, taken on day 0 of AZD1222 vaccination. J is TRBJ2-2 and V is TRBV6-2 or TRBV6-3; no firm D call. The chain's CDR3 is CASSPDYTGELFF. Here the CDR3 DNA reads TGTGCCAGCAGCCCCGACTACACCGGGGAGCTGTTTTTT.